This T cell receptor beta chain was identified in a study of Graves' ophthalmopathy and Graves' hyperthyroidism. The overall study: Before any treatment, peripheral blood was taken at the initial diagnosis. Study-level points and caveats: The model flagged ophthalmopathy progression at roughly 70% sensitivity and 72% to 85% specificity. The blood repertoire also included most expanded thyroid clonotypes above 0.001 frequency.

As for this clonotype: Its antigen is not known.

The V gene end was trimmed by 10 bases and the J gene end by 5 bases; junction bases not matched to a gene: 10. The length of the CDR3 is 13 residues. Amplification targeted the TCR beta CDR3 regions, with RNA transcripts as the source material. RT-PCR in the first round used HTBI primers; a second-round multiplex PCR followed. MiXCR was run by TCRdb on the multiplex PCR reads, yielding one entry per CDR3 protein. The profile shows approximately 210,000 distinct CDR3 sequences, under 30% of them singletons. J is TRBJ1-1 and V is TRBV12-3 or TRBV12-4; 7 nucleotides match TRBD1. Sequencing was done on a sample of peripheral blood. This receptor was obtained from a man in his forties or fifties with Graves' ophthalmopathy. CDR3 region: CANSLQGGTEAFF. CDR3 DNA: TGTGCCAACTCTCTCCAGGGGGGGACTGAAGCTTTCTTT.